The clone carrying this T cell receptor beta chain came up once. The antigen remains unidentified. Donors consisted of healthy bone marrow donors. Unmatched junction bases numbered 7, after V lost 4 bases and J lost 4 bases. Germline V gene sequence: CDR1 SGHDT, CDR2 YYEEEE. CDR3 length: 14 residues. Primers: 60 Vbeta forward and 13 Jbeta reverse. Libraries were prepared by immunoSEQ multiplex PCR; TCRdb keeps only in-frame clonotypes and omits some of them. The sample lists 30,000 to 45,000 clones; about four fifths were seen once. This sample stems from a study of cytomegalovirus exposure and HLA in healthy donors. Study conclusions and caveats: Follow-up analysis seemed to connect common viral pathogens with several of the most significant clusters identified. Equally common other TCR beta chains were less clonally expanded than HLA-associated ones, a later analysis found. Generally TCR sequences proved uncommon, though certain public TCRs appeared in numerous donors.

This rearrangement joins TRBV5-6 to TRBJ1-2; 7 bases line up with TRBD1. This receptor was taken from a middle-aged woman in good health and CMV-seronegative. Sequences were obtained from PBMCs. The chain's CDR3 is CASSRQGFAYGYTF. As DNA, the CDR3 is TGTGCCAGCAGCCGACAGGGTTTCGCCTATGGCTACACCTTC.